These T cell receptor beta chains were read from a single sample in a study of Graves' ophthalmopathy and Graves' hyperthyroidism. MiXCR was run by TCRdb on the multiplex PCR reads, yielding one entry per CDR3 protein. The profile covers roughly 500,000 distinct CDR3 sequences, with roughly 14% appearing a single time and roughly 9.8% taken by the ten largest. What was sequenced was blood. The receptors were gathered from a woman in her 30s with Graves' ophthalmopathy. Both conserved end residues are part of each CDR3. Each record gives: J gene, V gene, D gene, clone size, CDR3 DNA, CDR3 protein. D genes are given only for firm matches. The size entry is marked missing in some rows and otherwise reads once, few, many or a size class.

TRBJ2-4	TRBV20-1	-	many	TGCTCTTGCTGGGAAGCCAAAAACATTCAGTACTTC	CSCWEAKNIQYF
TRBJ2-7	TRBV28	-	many	TGTGCCAGCAACGGTCCTAGCCCAAACGAGCAGTACTTC	CASNGPSPNEQYF
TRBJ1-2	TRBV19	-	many	TGTGCCAGTAGTATAGGGCAGGGGAATCGTATGGATGGCTACACCTTC	CASSIGQGNRMDGYTF
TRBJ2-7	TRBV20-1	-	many	TGCAGTGCCACACCCGCAGACAGCTACGAGCAGTACTTC	CSATPADSYEQYF
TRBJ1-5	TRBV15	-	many	TGTGCCACCAGCAGAGCTGGGTCCTATAGCAATCAGCCCCAGCATTTT	CATSRAGSYSNQPQHF
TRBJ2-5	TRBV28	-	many	TGTGCCAGCAGTTTTCTAGGACTCCAAGAGACCCAGTACTTC	CASSFLGLQETQYF
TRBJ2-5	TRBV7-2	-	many	TGTGCCAGCAGCGTACTACGGGGCCGGGAGACCCAGTACTTC	CASSVLRGRETQYF
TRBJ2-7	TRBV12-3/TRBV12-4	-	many	TGTGCCAGCTCCTCGGGACAACGCGAGCAGTACTTC	CASSSGQREQYF
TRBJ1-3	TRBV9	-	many	TGTGCCAGCAGCGGAGGTGACACCATATATTTT	CASSGGDTIYF
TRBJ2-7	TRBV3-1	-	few	TGTGCCAGCAGCCTCCGGTCTAGGACCAGCGGAACCTACGAGCAGTACTTC	CASSLRSRTSGTYEQYF
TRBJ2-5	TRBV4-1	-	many	TGCGCCAGCAGCCTCCCTTGGCGGGGGCCCGGTCAAGAGACCCAGTACTTC	CASSLPWRGPGQETQYF
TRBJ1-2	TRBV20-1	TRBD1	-	TGCAGTGCCAGAACAGGGGTTGGAAACTATGGCTACACCTTC	CSARTGVGNYGYTF
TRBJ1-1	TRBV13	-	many	TGTGCCAGCAGCCGGTCGGGAGGGGCTAGGGGAGCTTTCTTT	CASSRSGGARGAFF
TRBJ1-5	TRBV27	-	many	TGTGCCAGCAGTTTGAGAGCCCACGGTCAGCCCCAGCATTTT	CASSLRAHGQPQHF
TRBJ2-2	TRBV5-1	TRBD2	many	TGCGCCAGCAGCTTGGCAGCGGGGGGGTACACCGGGGAGCTGTTTTTT	CASSLAAGGYTGELFF
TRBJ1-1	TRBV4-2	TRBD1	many	TGTGCCAGCAGCCCTACAGGGGGTGGGGTGAACACTGAAGCTTTCTTT	CASSPTGGGVNTEAFF
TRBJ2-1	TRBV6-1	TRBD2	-	TGTGCCAGCAGTGAAAGTATAGCGGGAGGGAACAATGAGCAGTTCTTC	CASSESIAGGNNEQFF
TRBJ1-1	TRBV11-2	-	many	TGTGCCAGCAGTAACGGACAGAGTGAAGCTTTCTTT	CASSNGQSEAFF
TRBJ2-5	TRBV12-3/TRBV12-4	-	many	TGTGCCAGCAGTTTTGTCGACGGAGAGACCCAGTACTTC	CASSFVDGETQYF
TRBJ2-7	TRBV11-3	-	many	TGTGCCAGCAGCTTAGCCGCCTCGGTGTCTTGGCAGTACTTC	CASSLAASVSWQYF
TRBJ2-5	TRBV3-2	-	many	TGTGCCAGCAGCCAAGACGTCGGGAGAGATTCGGAGACCCAGTACTTC	CASSQDVGRDSETQYF
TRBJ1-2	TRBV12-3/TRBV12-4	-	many	TGTGCCAGCAGTTTAGTACGTGGGGGCGGCTACACCTTC	CASSLVRGGGYTF
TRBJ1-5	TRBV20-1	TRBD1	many	TGCAGTGCTCGGAGGGGACAGGTCAATCAGCCCCAGCATTTT	CSARRGQVNQPQHF
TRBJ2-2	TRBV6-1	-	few	TGTGCCAGCAGTGAAGGGGGTCTCGGGGAGCTGTTTTTT	CASSEGGLGELFF
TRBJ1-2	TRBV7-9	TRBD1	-	TGTGCCAGCAGCCCCCGGACAGGGCTAGGTGGCTACACCTTC	CASSPRTGLGGYTF
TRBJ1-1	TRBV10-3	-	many	TGTGCCATCAGGGACAGCAGCACTGAAGCTTTCTTT	CAIRDSSTEAFF
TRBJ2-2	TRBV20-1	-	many	TGCAGTGCTAGAAACGGGAACACCGGGGAGCTGTTTTTT	CSARNGNTGELFF
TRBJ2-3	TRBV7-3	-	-	TGTGCCAGCAGCTTAACTGGGGGGTCCACAGATACGCAGTATTTT	CASSLTGGSTDTQYF
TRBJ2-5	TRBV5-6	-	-	TGTGCCAGCAGCTTGGACTACAGGGTGGAGACCCAGTACTTC	CASSLDYRVETQYF
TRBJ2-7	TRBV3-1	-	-	TGTGCCAGCAGCCACCGACAGGTCGCGGGCTACGAGCAGTACTTC	CASSHRQVAGYEQYF
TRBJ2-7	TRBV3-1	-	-	TGTGCCAGCAGCCAACTTCAGGGCTCCTACGAGCAGTACTTC	CASSQLQGSYEQYF
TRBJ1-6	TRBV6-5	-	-	TGTGCCAGCAACACCCGAACTAATTCACCCCTCCACTTT	CASNTRTNSPLHF
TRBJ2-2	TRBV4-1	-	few	TGCGCCAGCAGCGCGCTGGGCGGGGAGCTGTTTTTT	CASSALGGELFF
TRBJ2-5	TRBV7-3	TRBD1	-	TGTGCCAGCAGCCAAGGCAGGGGGCAAGGATTAGAGACCCAGTACTTC	CASSQGRGQGLETQYF